These 8 T cell receptor beta chains came from one sample sequenced in a study of CD8 T cells in ankylosing spondylitis. In TCRdb, the 5' RACE reads were re-called with MiXCR into one record per CDR3 protein. The profile shows about 250,000 distinct CDR3 sequences, about a sixth of them singletons. The sequencing input was blood, either unsorted or a sorted T cell fraction (not recorded which). The receptors were gathered from a male donor with ankylosing spondylitis or in good health (not recorded which).

The chain links TRBV29-1 to TRBJ2-3; TRBD2 aligns across 8 bases. The germline V gene encodes CDR1 SQVTM and CDR2 ANQGSEA. This CDR3 contains 14 residues. Trimming cost V 7 bases and J 3 bases; bases outside gene matches: 9. CDR3 sequence reads: CSAWGREVTDTQYF. CDR3 in DNA: TGCAGCGCGTGGGGGCGGGAGGTAACAGATACGCAGTATTTT.

To note about this clonotype: One base away lies a much larger clone, so this may be a sequencing read error. The genes are TRBV29-1 and TRBJ2-2; either TRBD1 or TRBD2 may fit D (5 bases each). The germline V gene has CDR1 SQVTM and CDR2 ANQGSEA. This CDR3 contains 15 residues. The DNA of the CDR3 is TGCAGCGTTGATGACGGAGAAATGGTAACCGGGGCGCTGTTTTTT. Its protein product is CSVDDGEMVTGALFF.

This clonotype was observed many times. The V and J genes are TRBV4-1 and TRBJ2-7, with TRBD2 matching 7 bases. The V gene's germline CDR1 is MGHRA and CDR2 YSYEKL. The CDR3 loop spans 17 amino acids. V lost 0 bases and J lost 0; bases outside the gene matches: 8. The CDR3 here is CASSQDASGMSSYEQYF. The CDR3 DNA reads as TGCGCCAGCAGCCAAGATGCGAGCGGGATGAGCTCCTACGAGCAGTACTTC.

The V call is TRBV10-2, the J call TRBJ2-4, with 7 nucleotides matching TRBD2. Germline trimming cut 0 bases from V and 1 base from J; bases unmatched to any gene: 6. Germline lookup yields CDR1 WSHSY and CDR2 SAAADI. There are 17 residues in the CDR3. In DNA form, the CDR3 reads TGCGCCAGCAGTGAGTCGCCCAGCGGGATTGCCAAAAACATTCAGTACTTC. It codes for CASSESPSGIAKNIQYF.

The rearrangement links TRBV28 to TRBJ2-7; D might be TRBD2 (7 bases). CDR3 size: 17 residues. The germline V gene has CDR1 MDHEN and CDR2 SYDVKM. V shed 3 bases and J shed 0 bases, with 18 bases lying between them. In DNA, the CDR3 is TGTGCCAGCAGTTTTGGGGGGGCCCCAAAGAGCTCCTACGAGCAGTACTTC. Translated: CASSFGGAPKSSYEQYF.

This clonotype has a count of ten or more. The V and J genes are TRBV20-1 and TRBJ2-3; 7 bases are a match to TRBD2. V gave up 0 bases and J gave up 3 bases; unmatched junction bases: 3. Germline-derived CDR1 and CDR2 are DFQATT and SNEGSKA (reference sequence). The CDR3 runs to 14 residues. In DNA form, the CDR3 reads TGCAGTGCTAGAGATCGGCGGGGGACAGATACGCAGTATTTT. Protein product: CSARDRRGTDTQYF.

This chain uses TRBV7-8 with TRBJ2-3; D could derive from TRBD1 or TRBD2 (6 bases each). Trimming took off 3 bases at V and 4 bases at J, with 20 bases between the two ends. CDR3 length: 17 residues. Germline V gene lookup returns CDR1 SGHVS and CDR2 FQNEAQ. The CDR3 sequence: CASSLGGWERFADTQYF. The CDR3 DNA is TGTGCCAGCAGCTTGGGGGGCTGGGAAAGGTTCGCAGATACGCAGTATTTT.

The chain employs TRBV7-2 and TRBJ2-1; 14 bases map to TRBD2. The CDR3 totals 14 residues. V shed 4 bases and J 12 bases; nucleotides not matched to a gene: 5. Germline V lookup: CDR1 SGHTA, CDR2 FQGNSA. The CDR3 region is CASSSGLAGAGQFF. The CDR3 region has the DNA TGTGCCAGCAGCTCGGGACTAGCGGGAGCCGGGCAGTTCTTC.